The subject of this entry is one TCR beta chain. These data originate in a study of technical replicates of blood from several donors. Germline CDR1 reads SEHNR; CDR2 reads FQNEAQ (reference sequence). Trimming took 8 bases from V and 3 from J, leaving 11 bases between them. The CDR3 length is 13 residues. Clones were sequenced by immunoSEQ multiplex PCR, and TCRdb holds only the in-frame ones, with some missing. The repertoire consists of approximately 85,000 clones, with about 94% occurring once and the leading ten covering under 0.3%. Sequencing was performed on T cells isolated from PBMCs. This sequence joins TRBV7-9 and TRBJ2-1; D is perhaps TRBD2 (5 bases). This sequence originates from a human donor in good health. As DNA, the CDR3 is TGTGCCAGCGCGGGTTCCCTCTACAATGAGCAGTTCTTC. It is translated as CASAGSLYNEQFF.